The TCR beta chain under discussion was sequenced for a study of blood T cell repertoires in COVID-19. V trimming: 5 bases; J trimming: 7 bases; junction bases outside the gene matches: 6. CDR3 length equals 13 residues. Measured with immunoSEQ multiplex PCR; TCRdb has only the in-frame clones, and not every one. Altogether over 200,000 clones are present, 85% being singletons, with the ten largest covering around 19%. Sequenced material: PBMCs or T cells enriched from blood (not recorded which). This chain connects TRBV12-3 or TRBV12-4 to TRBJ2-7; 9 bases agree with TRBD1. The receptor comes from a man aged 35-49 years who had recovered from COVID-19. CDR3 coding DNA: TGTGCCAGCAGTCGAACAGGGGGCGGGGAGCAGTACTTC. Its translation: CASSRTGGGEQYF.